Here is one T cell receptor (beta chain) with its context. Its specificity is unknown. Primers included in the PCR were 60 Vbeta and 13 Jbeta primers. Profiled with immunoSEQ multiplex PCR; TCRdb holds only in-frame clones, not every one. The profile shows some 130,000 clones, about 80% of them singletons. This entry comes from a study of cytomegalovirus exposure and HLA in healthy donors. Findings and caveats of the study: A later analysis, which compared TCR beta chains of equal frequency, found the HLA-associated ones more clonally expanded.

Trimming took 5 bases from V and 0 from J, leaving 7 bases between them. From germline, CDR1 is MDHEN and CDR2 SYDVKM. This CDR3 comprises 13 residues. V and J are TRBV28 and TRBJ1-2; maybe TRBD1 (5 bases). The TCR originated in a man under 40 in good health and CMV-seronegative. Source material: PBMCs. The CDR3 DNA reads as TGTGCCAGCAGTGACAGTCCTAACTATGGCTACACCTTC. Residues: CASSDSPNYGYTF.